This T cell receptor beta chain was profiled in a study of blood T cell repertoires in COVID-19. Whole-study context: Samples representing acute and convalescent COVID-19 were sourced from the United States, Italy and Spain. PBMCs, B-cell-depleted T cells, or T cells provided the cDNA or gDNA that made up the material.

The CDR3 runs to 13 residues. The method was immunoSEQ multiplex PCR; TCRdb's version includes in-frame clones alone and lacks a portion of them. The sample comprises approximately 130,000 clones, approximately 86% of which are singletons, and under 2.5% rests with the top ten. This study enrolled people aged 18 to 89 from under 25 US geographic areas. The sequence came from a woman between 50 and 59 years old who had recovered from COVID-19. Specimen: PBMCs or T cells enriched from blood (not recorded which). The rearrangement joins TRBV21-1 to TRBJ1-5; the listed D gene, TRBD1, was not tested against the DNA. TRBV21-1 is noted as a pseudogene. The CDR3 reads CASTGQPYQPQHF. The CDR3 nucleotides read TGTGCCAGCACAGGACAGCCCTATCAGCCCCAGCATTTT.